The rows below give T cell receptor beta chains drawn from one sample of a study of cytomegalovirus exposure and HLA in healthy donors. The data were produced by immunoSEQ multiplex PCR, yet TCRdb's version contains in-frame clones alone and is incomplete. Here the sample spans 200,000 to 300,000 clones, 80% to 90% being singletons. What was sequenced was PBMCs. The receptors stem from a young man in good health and CMV-seronegative. The CDR3 runs from the conserved cysteine through the conserved F or W. Each record gives: J gene, V gene, clone size, D gene, CDR3 DNA, CDR3 protein. The D gene is left open where the match is weak. The listing skips clone size in some rows; elsewhere it reads once, few, many or a size class.

TRBJ2-2,TRBV30,NA,TRBD1,TGTGCCTGGAATCCAGGGGGAATCACCGGGGAGCTGTTTTTT,CAWNPGGITGELFF
TRBJ2-7,TRBV11-2,NA,TRBD1,TGTGCCAGCAGCCTCCAAGACAGGGGCGAGCAGTACTTC,CASSLQDRGEQYF
TRBJ2-1,TRBV9,NA,NA,TGTGCCAGCAGCGTAAACGGGCGGGACTACAATGAGCAGTTCTTC,CASSVNGRDYNEQFF
TRBJ2-3,TRBV7-9,NA,TRBD2,TGTGCCAGCAGCTTAGAGCGGGGGGGCCTAGATACGCAGTATTTT,CASSLERGGLDTQYF
TRBJ2-2,TRBV18,few,NA,TGTGCCAGCTCACCGGGGCCCCCAACGGGGGAGCTGTTTTTT,CASSPGPPTGELFF
TRBJ1-5,TRBV19,NA,NA,TGTGCCAGTAGTGGCTATCCAGGGAACTACGCTCACAATCAGCCCCAGCATTTT,CASSGYPGNYAHNQPQHF
TRBJ2-7,TRBV27,few,NA,TGTGCCAGCACAGGTCCCAACTACGAGCAGTACTTC,CASTGPNYEQYF
TRBJ1-1,TRBV19,NA,NA,TGTGCCAGTAGCATCGAGGAGAACACTGAAGCTTTCTTT,CASSIEENTEAFF
TRBJ2-7,TRBV27,few,NA,TGTGCCAGCAGCACTCAGGGCTTCCCCGAGCAGTACTTC,CASSTQGFPEQYF
TRBJ2-1,TRBV6-6,once,TRBD2,TGTGCCAGCAGTTACTCTCTAGCGGGGTACTACAATGAGCAGTTCTTC,CASSYSLAGYYNEQFF
TRBJ1-2,TRBV30,NA,NA,TGTGCCTGGAGCGACGGAGTCGACTACACCTTC,CAWSDGVDYTF
TRBJ2-7,TRBV29-1,NA,TRBD2,TGCAGCGTTAGCGGGGGCGGAGGGACTCAAAACTACGAGCAGTACTTC,CSVSGGGGTQNYEQYF
TRBJ2-2,TRBV5-6,NA,TRBD2,TGTGCCAGCAGCTCGACTAGCGGGAGGGCAGTAGAATACACCGGGGAGCTGTTTTTT,CASSSTSGRAVEYTGELFF
TRBJ2-5,TRBV9,NA,TRBD1,TGTGCCAGCAGCGTACGCAGGGGGTCGCAAGAGACCCAGTACTTC,CASSVRRGSQETQYF
TRBJ1-4,TRBV28,NA,NA,TGTGCCAGCAGCCCGGACGTCGCGGGGGACACTAATGAAAAACTGTTTTTT,CASSPDVAGDTNEKLFF
TRBJ1-2,TRBV5-6,NA,TRBD1,TGTGCCAGCAGCGGGGACAGGGAGACGGACTATGGCTACACCTTC,CASSGDRETDYGYTF
TRBJ2-7,TRBV2,NA,TRBD1,TGTGCCAGCAGTGAATTGATCCGGACAGGGGAAGGGGAGCAGTACTTC,CASSELIRTGEGEQYF
TRBJ1-2,TRBV7-8,NA,NA,TGTGCCAGCAGTGACTTCTATGGCTACACCTTC,CASSDFYGYTF
TRBJ1-2,TRBV7-3,NA,TRBD1,TGTGCCAGCAGCCCTACAGGGGGCTATGGCTACACCTTC,CASSPTGGYGYTF
TRBJ2-7,TRBV7-2,NA,NA,TGTGCCAGCAGCCTGGGGAGTATTTCCTACGAGCAGTACTTC,CASSLGSISYEQYF
TRBJ1-5,TRBV19,NA,NA,TGTGCCAGTAGTTGGGTAAAAGCGCAGCCCCAGCATTTT,CASSWVKAQPQHF
TRBJ2-2,TRBV6-5,NA,NA,TGTGCCAGCAGGGAGAACCTCAGGGGCGGGGAGCTGTTTTTT,CASRENLRGGELFF
TRBJ2-2,TRBV28,NA,NA,TGTGCCAGCAGGTCTAGAGGAGGACCCGGGGAGCTGTTTTTT,CASRSRGGPGELFF
TRBJ2-7,TRBV7-2,NA,TRBD2,TGTGCCAGCAGCTTAGCGGGTGCGGGAGGGCCCTACGAGCAGTACTTC,CASSLAGAGGPYEQYF
TRBJ2-7,TRBV27,once,TRBD2,TGTGCCAGCACTTGGACTAGCGGTTCCTACGAGCAGTACTTC,CASTWTSGSYEQYF
TRBJ1-1,TRBV6-1,NA,NA,TGTGCCAGCAGTGAACTGGCAGTCCCTTCTGAAGCTTTCTTT,CASSELAVPSEAFF
TRBJ2-1,TRBV6-5,once,NA,TGTGCCAGCACCAAGGGGGGGAGCTCCTACAATGAGCAGTTCTTC,CASTKGGSSYNEQFF